This TCR beta chain appears in the sequencing data of a study of long-term antiretroviral therapy in people with HIV (dated by TCRdb to between 2022 and 2023). For the study in its entirety: Collection of the earliest samples took place about a decade ahead of the 2015 WHO recommendation for immediate ART, at a time when ART was typically delayed until CD4 counts fell. This retrospective serial study examined whether starting ART and sustained HIV suppression were associated with changes in the composition and diversity of the TRB repertoire in peripheral blood. A total of 192 cryopreserved PBMC samples came from 25 to 35 adults with confirmed HIV infection and were collected serially over a mean of roughly six years (range 1-12). Of the roughly 30 participants with HIV, about a dozen were female. Test extractions of a monoclonal T-cell line alongside a few dozen polyclonal samples showed no cross-contamination during QIAcube processing. The investigation overall reported the following: Starting ART was linked to a significant rise in TRB diversity, yet even with long-term ART the diversity remained significantly lower than in transplant donor controls. Inferences about post-ART repertoire changes are limited because no data were available on ART adherence, viral resistance or therapy changes. Expanded TRB clones identified before ART initiation dominated the repertoire at all time points, although this dominance fluctuated and declined in many PLHIV after ART. Limited PBMC availability meant only the TCR beta chain was sequenced, without alpha chain pairing. Unsorted PBMC were profiled instead of sorted CD4+ and CD8+ T cells because pre-ART samples had limited cell numbers. The samples were dated from the mid-2000s to the late 2010s, and the ART regimens that were used may be less effective than current ART regimens. Compared with controls, HIV repertoires had narrower CDR3 length ranges, and the network structure pointed to an antigen-experienced repertoire that shifted only slightly toward naive after ART.

A distance of 17 bases separates the germline ends of V and J, which lose 4 bases and 10 bases respectively. In the germline V gene (reference sequence), CDR1 corresponds to MNHNY and CDR2 to SVGAGI. Reading from cysteine to phenylalanine, the CDR3 counts 14 amino acids. Just the 42-base CDR3 DNA is kept, in frame starting at base 1. Remarks on this clone: Its target antigen remains unknown. No base quality values were provided; no much bigger clone lies one nucleotide off.

The immunoSEQ hsTCRB v3.0 assay was used at survey level resolution to sequence the TRB variable region. The targeted TRB sequencing depth was roughly 40,000-55,000 T-cell genomes per sample. An Illumina MiSeq with a v3 150-cycle kit was used to sequence the pooled TRB libraries. On the study's bioinformatics: Analysis of repertoires was carried out in R inside a reproducible Nextflow workflow spanning QC, data transformation and analysis. LymphoSeq2, an R package for exploring AIRR-Seq data, was used to implement the custom analyses. Four samples that yielded fewer than 5000 total TRB sequences were excluded, so that around 190 HIV repertoires were analyzed. Among the approximately 190 retained HIV repertoires, about 59 were collected before ART initiation and roughly 130 were collected after ART initiation. Repertoires were downsampled to 5000 TRB nucleotide sequences, and summary statistics were averaged over 100 downsampling iterations. TRB sequences were retained for analysis only if CDR3 regions of at least seven amino acids were present. Diversity was assessed using a clonality score derived from Shannon entropy and using the Gini coefficient. In the repertoire networks, any two of the top 5000 CDR3 amino acid sequences were connected whenever the two sequences differed by an edit distance of one. For TRB CDR3 amino acid sequences, antigen specificity groups and MHC restriction were predicted with GLIPH2. CDR3 amino acid sequences were matched against VDJdb and McPAS-TCR to flag known CMV, EBV, HIV or tissue antigen associations. Pre-ART, post-ART and control groups were compared with Wilcoxon signed-rank tests and Holm-Bonferroni correction. The immuneACCESS repertoire file appears here via TCRdb, limited to in-frame rearrangements. These files lack a portion of the clones; in checked studies, under half of the deficit traces to unresolved V genes, and the cause of the others is not known. That table supplies the V and J calls and clone size; D and trimming were determined from the DNA. The sample has about 25,000 clones on record, around 79% of them singletons. The ten largest clones add up to about 9.1% of the sample.

Inclusion was restricted to participants for whom at least one PBMC sample before ART initiation and at least two post-ART samples were available. Every participant with HIV received treatment in the United States of America. Before DNA extraction, cryopreserved samples of about 0.95-10 million PBMC were thawed and then washed. At the time of the earliest PBMC sample, participants with HIV were aged between about 23 and 55 years. Per participant, PBMC samples came from 1-4 timepoints prior to ART initiation and 2-8 timepoints following ART initiation, for a median of 7 samples. For every participant, serial HIV viral load, CD4+ T-cell count, ART history and demographic data were obtained. Genomic DNA was extracted from unsorted PBMC with a Qiagen kit on a QIAcube, processed in batches of 12 samples.

Specimen: unsorted PBMCs, collected 1.2 years after starting antiretroviral therapy. The sequence joins TRBV6-6 to TRBJ2-1, with the identity of the D gene unclear. This TCR was recovered from a woman aged 40-49 years with HIV. Here is the DNA: TGTGCCAGCAGTTCCCCTTTAGCCTTCTACGAGCAGTTCTTC. It is translated as CASSSPLAFYEQFF.